This passage covers 24 T cell receptor beta chains from one sample sequenced in a study of early T cells in non-severe SARS-CoV-2 infection. TCRdb independently ran MiXCR on the 5' RACE reads; one entry per CDR3 protein. The sample has some 56,000 distinct CDR3 sequences, around 16% seen once; the top ten hold 4.1%. The sequencing here drew on whole blood, taken at baseline. Receptor source: an adult who was a healthcare worker with PCR-confirmed SARS-CoV-2 infection or an uninfected control (not recorded which).

This clonotype was seen repeatedly, ten times or more. The chain carries TRBV7-2 and TRBJ2-3; D possibly corresponds to TRBD2 (5 bases). V lost 1 base and J 5 bases, leaving 10 bases between the germline ends. The CDR3 is made up of 14 amino acids. The germline V gene encodes CDR1 SGHTA and CDR2 FQGNSA. The chain's CDR3 is CASSLGRVGDTQYF. The DNA of the CDR3 is TGTGCCAGCAGCTTAGGGCGGGTGGGAGATACGCAGTATTTT.

This chain uses TRBV5-4 with TRBJ1-1; 7 nucleotides match TRBD1. The CDR3 is 14 residues long. J gave up 1 base and V 4 bases, and 4 bases lay outside the gene matches. The germline CDR1 and CDR2 sequences are SGHNT and YYREEE (reference sequence). The CDR3 sequence: CASSQGTENTEAFF. CDR3 nucleotide sequence: TGTGCCAGCAGCCAGGGGACAGAGAACACTGAAGCTTTCTTT.

This clonotype has just a few counts. V is TRBV3-1 and J is TRBJ2-7; D ambiguous. Germline V gives CDR1 LGHDT, CDR2 YNNKEL (reference sequence). V was trimmed by 2 bases and J by 3 bases, leaving 8 bases between them. The CDR3 runs 13 residues. Here the CDR3 DNA reads TGTGCCAGCAGCCAACGGTCAAACTACGAGCAGTACTTC. The encoded protein is CASSQRSNYEQYF.

The table lists this clonotype with a few counts. V gene TRBV3-1 combines with J gene TRBJ2-1; tentatively, D is TRBD1 (6 bases). Per germline, CDR1 LGHDT and CDR2 YNNKEL (reference sequence). The V end was cut by 2 bases, the J end by 5 bases, with 13 bases between. The CDR3 loop spans 15 amino acids. The CDR3 spells CASSQFTGTHNEQFF. CDR3 nucleotide sequence: TGTGCCAGCAGCCAATTCACAGGGACCCACAATGAGCAGTTCTTC.

This clonotype was found many times. CDR3: CASSLEYEQYF. CDR3 DNA: TGTGCCAGCAGTTTAGAGTACGAGCAGTACTTC. The chain carries TRBV28 and TRBJ2-7; D is ambiguous. The germline CDR1 and CDR2 sequences are MDHEN and SYDVKM. V was clipped by 2 bases and J by 4 bases, with 3 bases between them. This CDR3 comprises 11 residues.

The V and J genes are TRBV6-1 and TRBJ1-2, with TRBD1 as a possible D gene (6 bases). Germline V gene sequence: CDR1 MNHNS, CDR2 SASEGT. The V and J ends lost 8 bases and 5 bases respectively, with 18 bases between them. This CDR3 contains 14 residues. For the CDR3, the DNA is TGTGCCAGCCACACAGGGAGTACCTTATATGGCTACACCTTC. Residues: CASHTGSTLYGYTF.

The chain has TRBV3-1 and TRBJ2-2; D uncertain. The CDR3 extends over 13 amino acids. Germline CDR1 LGHDT, CDR2 YNNKEL (reference sequence). With 1 base removed from V and 7 bases from J, the gap between germline ends came to 7 bases. The CDR3 sequence: CASSQVLDGELFF. In DNA, the CDR3 is TGTGCCAGCAGCCAAGTTTTAGACGGGGAGCTGTTTTTT.

The chain has TRBV29-1 and TRBJ2-1; 12 nucleotides agree with TRBD2. V shed 4 bases, J shed 0 bases, and the junction held 10 bases outside the gene matches. This CDR3 is 18 amino acids long. The germline CDR1 and CDR2 sequences are SQVTM and ANQGSEA. The CDR3 here is CSVGGLAGGLRSYNEQFF. DNA of the CDR3: TGCAGCGTTGGTGGCCTAGCGGGAGGGCTTCGCTCCTACAATGAGCAGTTCTTC.

Ten or more counts support this clonotype. The chain uses TRBV2 and TRBJ2-7; maybe TRBD2 (5 bases). CDR1 and CDR2 (germline): SNHLY, FYNNEI. V gave up 6 bases and J gave up 7 bases, with 10 bases separating them. The CDR3 length is 11 residues. The CDR3: CASRIAWEQYF. The DNA for the CDR3 is TGTGCCAGCAGAATAGCGTGGGAGCAGTACTTC.

This chain uses TRBV6-5 with TRBJ2-2; D remains ambiguous. The CDR3 contains 15 residues. V was pared by 0 bases and J by 5 bases, with 10 bases between. Germline V CDR1 and CDR2: MNHEY, SVGAGI. As DNA, the CDR3 is TGTGCCAGCAGTTACTCGAATATAAGAACCGGGGAGCTGTTTTTT. Protein: CASSYSNIRTGELFF.

The CDR3 coding sequence is TGTGCCAGCACCCTTAGCGGGGAGTACAATGAGCAGTTCTTC. Amino acids: CASTLSGEYNEQFF. The chain couples TRBV7-9 to TRBJ2-1; 8 bases match TRBD2. The CDR3 totals 14 residues. V was pared by 7 bases and J by 4 bases, with 6 bases of the junction left unmatched. CDR1 and CDR2 from the germline V gene are SEHNR and FQNEAQ (reference sequence).

The chain has TRBV5-1 and TRBJ2-3; 9 bases map to TRBD2. Germline assignment: CDR1 SGHRS and CDR2 YFSETQ. V lost 5 bases and J lost 4; bases outside the gene matches: 8. CDR3 length: 15 amino acids. The CDR3 region is CASSSGLASADTQYF. The DNA of the CDR3 is TGCGCCAGCAGTTCTGGACTAGCGAGCGCAGATACGCAGTATTTT.

This clonotype was observed a few times. The rearrangement links TRBV29-1 to TRBJ2-3; D might be TRBD2 (5 bases). CDR3 length: 11 amino acids. Trimming pared 4 bases from V and 8 bases from J, leaving 10 bases between. CDR1 SQVTM and CDR2 ANQGSEA come from the germline V gene. CDR3 DNA: TGCAGCGTTGCGCTGGAGGCTACGCAGTATTTT. Its protein is CSVALEATQYF.

J is TRBJ2-1 and V is TRBV19, with D perhaps matching TRBD2 (8 bases). This CDR3 is built from 18 residues. V lost 3 bases, J lost 5 bases, and 23 bases lay in between. The germline gives CDR1 LNHDA, CDR2 SQIVND (reference sequence). The CDR3 coding sequence is TGTGCCAGTAGTATGAACCCCGCTGGCGGGGGGACAGACAATGAGCAGTTCTTC. Amino acid sequence: CASSMNPAGGGTDNEQFF.

The chain's CDR3 is CSAKQHNEQFF. CDR3 in DNA: TGCAGTGCTAAACAGCACAATGAGCAGTTCTTC. The chain carries TRBV20-1 and TRBJ2-1, with D unclear. V lost 4 bases, J lost 5 bases, and 6 bases lay in between. The CDR3 runs 11 residues. Germline CDR1 reads DFQATT; CDR2 reads SNEGSKA (reference sequence).

The chain couples TRBV25-1 to TRBJ2-5; no firm D call. The V end lost 6 bases, the J end lost 7 bases, and 18 bases lay between the germline ends. The CDR3 contains 14 residues. Germline V gene data show CDR1 as MGHDK and CDR2 as SYGVNS. In nucleotides, the CDR3 is TGTGCCAGCAGGGCAGGAGTTAATATAGGGACCCAGTACTTC. The encoded protein is CASRAGVNIGTQYF.

The gene calls are TRBV2 and TRBJ1-6; D remains unclear. Germline V gene lookup returns CDR1 SNHLY and CDR2 FYNNEI. Trimming pared 7 bases from V and 6 bases from J, leaving 13 bases between. The CDR3 is 14 residues long. The CDR3 nucleotides are TGTGCCAGCATCCCAGACTTGGGTAATTCACCCCTCCACTTT. Translated: CASIPDLGNSPLHF.

The chain joins TRBV28 to TRBJ1-5; tentative D call: TRBD1 (5 bases). The CDR3 length is 14 residues. Trimming left V 9 bases short and J 3 bases short, with 15 bases between. Germline-derived CDR1 and CDR2 are MDHEN and SYDVKM. The CDR3 region is CASLDGQNNQPQHF. The CDR3 bases are TGTGCCAGTCTGGACGGACAAAACAATCAGCCCCAGCATTTT.

This chain uses TRBV11-3 with TRBJ2-1, with 8 bases fitting TRBD2. The junction had 5 bases not matched to a gene; V was cut back by 5 bases and J by 8 bases. The CDR3 is 13 amino acids. CDR1 and CDR2 from the germline V gene are SGHNT and YENEEA. In DNA, the CDR3 is TGTGCCAGCAGCAGCGGGGGCCGGGATGAGCAGTTCTTC. It yields the protein CASSSGGRDEQFF. Based on the CDR3 plus reference TRBV11-3 and TRBJ2-1, the full variable domain is EAGVVQSPRYKIIEKKQPVAFWCNPISGHNTLYWYLQNLGQGPELLIRYENEEAVDDSQLPKDRFSAERLKGVDSTLKIQPAELGDSAVYLCASSSGGRDEQFFGPGTRLTVL.

This clonotype was detected once. This chain joins TRBV27 and TRBJ2-2, with D tentatively TRBD1 (6 bases). Trimming pared 10 bases from V and 5 bases from J, leaving 14 bases between. The CDR3 has 13 residues. The germline V gene has CDR1 MNHEY and CDR2 SMNVEV (reference sequence). As DNA, the CDR3 is TGTGCCATCAAGCACAGGGCGACCGGGGAGCTGTTTTTT. This gives the protein CAIKHRATGELFF.

This clonotype has only a few counts. The V call is TRBV6-1, the J call TRBJ2-3; no definite D call. CDR3 size: 13 residues. Germline V gene sequence: CDR1 MNHNS, CDR2 SASEGT. The ends were cut back, 10 bases at V and 4 bases at J, with 15 bases in the middle. The CDR3 DNA follows: TGTGCCACAAACGGTGGGCCGTCAGATACGCAGTATTTT. As protein: CATNGGPSDTQYF.

There are many counts of this clonotype. The rearrangement links TRBV11-2 to TRBJ2-5; D tentatively fits TRBD1 or TRBD2 (6 bases each). Germline V gene sequence: CDR1 SGHAT, CDR2 FQNNGV. Trimming removed 5 bases from V and 5 bases from J, with 12 bases in between. The CDR3 has 13 residues. The DNA for the CDR3 is TGTGCCAGCAGCGCCAGGGGACTGGAGACCCAGTACTTC. Residues: CASSARGLETQYF.

This clonotype has a handful of counts. J is TRBJ2-7 and V is TRBV6-1; 8 nucleotides line up with TRBD2. V trimming: 9 bases; J trimming: 2 bases; junction bases outside the gene matches: 9. The germline gives CDR1 MNHNS, CDR2 SASEGT. This CDR3 has 14 amino acids. The CDR3 DNA sequence: TGTGCCAGTAGAACCGGGACTAGAACCTACGAGCAGTACTTC. Its protein product is CASRTGTRTYEQYF.

This clonotype has more than one count but fewer than ten. The J gene is TRBJ2-1, the V gene TRBV12-3 or TRBV12-4; 14 bases line up with TRBD2. The CDR3 is 15 residues long. V gave up 7 bases and J gave up 8 bases; unmatched junction bases: 7. CDR3 sequence reads: CASNTGLAGVDEQFF. In nucleotides, the CDR3 is TGTGCCAGCAATACGGGACTAGCGGGAGTGGATGAGCAGTTCTTC.